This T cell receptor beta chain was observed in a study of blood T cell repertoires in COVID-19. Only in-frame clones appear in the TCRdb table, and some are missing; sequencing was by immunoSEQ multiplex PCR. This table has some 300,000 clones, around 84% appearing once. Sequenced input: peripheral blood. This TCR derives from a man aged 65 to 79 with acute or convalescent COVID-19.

In DNA form, the CDR3 reads TGTGCCAGCTCACCAGGGGACAGAAATGGCTACACCTTC. Its protein is CASSPGDRNGYTF. The chain recombines TRBV18 with TRBJ1-2; 7 bases agree with TRBD1. The V gene's germline CDR1 is KGHSH and CDR2 LQKENI. The junction had 3 bases not matched to a gene; V was cut back by 2 bases and J by 6 bases. The CDR3 is 13 residues long.